Below are 10 T cell receptor beta chains sequenced from a single sample in a study of T cell repertoires in cytomegalovirus infection. One entry per CDR3 protein results from TCRdb running MiXCR on the reads. The sample lists about 230,000 distinct CDR3 sequences, roughly 20% seen once, with roughly 18% in the top ten. The source material was CD8+ T cells from PBMCs. Source of these receptors: a human donor in good health (CMV status not recorded). Some clones in this sample may be carry-over from other donors' samples.

The J gene is TRBJ1-6, the V gene TRBV28, with D maybe TRBD1 (5 bases). This CDR3 has 14 residues. V lost 10 bases and J 5 bases, leaving 15 bases between the germline ends. CDR1 and CDR2 from the germline V gene are MDHEN and SYDVKM. CDR3 sequence reads: CATDSEANNSPLHF. The CDR3 nucleotides read TGTGCCACCGACAGCGAGGCCAATAATTCACCCCTCCACTTT.

This clonotype has more than one count but fewer than ten. This chain joins TRBV29-1 and TRBJ2-3; maybe TRBD2 (7 bases). CDR1 and CDR2 from the germline V gene are SQVTM and ANQGSEA. This CDR3 contains 14 residues. V was clipped by 4 bases and J by 4 bases, with 15 bases between them. CDR3 region: CSVGAAGASDTQYF. The CDR3 region has the DNA TGCAGCGTTGGGGCGGCGGGGGCCTCAGATACGCAGTATTTT.

The gene calls are TRBV12-3 or TRBV12-4 and TRBJ2-7, with 9 bases lining up with TRBD1. The J segment lost 7 bases and the V segment lost 5 bases, leaving 12 bases of the junction unmatched. The CDR3 consists of 15 residues. As DNA, the CDR3 is TGTGCCAGCAGTCCGCCTCCCCACAGGGGGCGTGAGCAGTACTTC. It translates to CASSPPPHRGREQYF.

This clonotype was seen repeatedly, ten times or more. The chain uses TRBV28 and TRBJ2-7, with 7 bases lining up with TRBD1. Germline CDR1 reads MDHEN; CDR2 reads SYDVKM. The CDR3 is made up of 16 amino acids. J lost 5 bases, V lost 3 bases, and 13 bases had no gene match. The CDR3: CASSLRQGPGTHEQYF. CDR3 nucleotides: TGTGCCAGCAGTTTGAGACAGGGACCAGGAACCCACGAGCAGTACTTC.

V is TRBV29-1 and J is TRBJ2-2; D unresolved. From germline, CDR1 is SQVTM and CDR2 ANQGSEA. CDR3 length: 14 residues. Trimming cost V 4 bases and J 0 bases, with 9 bases left between them. CDR3 in DNA: TGCAGCGTTGGTGGGCAGACGAACACCGGGGAGCTGTTTTTT. Translation gives CSVGGQTNTGELFF.

This rearrangement joins TRBV7-6 to TRBJ2-1; no clear D gene. Germline CDR1 is SGHVS and CDR2 is FNYEAQ. Between the trimmed V and J ends, which lost 5 bases and 4 bases, there was a span of 18 bases. This CDR3 has 16 amino acids. This CDR3 is CASSAGEVVGYNEQFF. DNA for the CDR3: TGTGCCAGCAGCGCCGGAGAGGTAGTCGGGTACAATGAGCAGTTCTTC.

J is TRBJ1-3 and V is TRBV6-1; D gene ambiguous. The CDR3 is 16 residues long. Germline CDR1 and CDR2: MNHNS and SASEGT. The V end was cut by 6 bases, the J end by 0 bases, with 15 bases between. The DNA for the CDR3 is TGTGCCAGCAGCCTATCTGACACGAGCTCTGGAAACACCATATATTTT. Amino acid sequence: CASSLSDTSSGNTIYF.

This chain uses TRBV4-1 with TRBJ2-1, with 9 positions matching TRBD2. V shed 2 bases, J shed 4 bases, and the junction held 9 bases outside the gene matches. CDR3 size: 17 residues. From germline, CDR1 is MGHRA and CDR2 YSYEKL. The CDR3 loop is CASSQTPRGGAYNEQFF. CDR3 coding DNA: TGCGCCAGCAGCCAAACCCCCCGCGGGGGGGCATACAATGAGCAGTTCTTC.

Only a few counts were recorded for this clonotype. V usage is TRBV11-2 and J usage is TRBJ2-5; no reliable D call. V was pared by 5 bases and J by 4 bases, with 20 bases between. CDR3 length equals 16 residues. CDR1 is SGHAT and CDR2 is FQNNGV in the germline V gene. CDR3 DNA: TGTGCCAGCAGCCCGGGCGGCCAGCCGATTCTAGAGACCCAGTACTTC. The encoded protein is CASSPGGQPILETQYF. Filled out from reference TRBV11-2 and TRBJ2-5, the complete variable domain reads EAGVAQSPRYKIIEKRQSVAFWCNPISGHATLYWYQQILGQGPKLLIQFQNNGVVDDSQLPKDRFSAERLKGVDSTLKIQPAKLEDSAVYLCASSPGGQPILETQYFGPGTRLLVL.

The table lists this clonotype with many counts. The chain joins TRBV7-2 to TRBJ2-7, with 7 bases that match TRBD2. CDR1 is SGHTA, CDR2 FQGNSA, per germline. This CDR3 region has 15 residues. J gave up 3 bases and V 5 bases, and 10 bases lay outside the gene matches. In nucleotides, the CDR3 is TGTGCCAGCAGCCCCTATGGGAGGGCCGGCTACGAGCAGTACTTC. This translates into CASSPYGRAGYEQYF. The full variable domain, rest sourced from reference TRBV7-2 and TRBJ2-7, is GAGVSQSPSNKVTEKGKDVELRCDPISGHTALYWYRQSLGQGLEFLIYFQGNSAPDKSGLPSDRFSAERTGGSVSTLTIQRTQQEDSAVYLCASSPYGRAGYEQYFGPGTRLTVT.